The 9 T cell receptor beta chains in this list originate from one sample, sequenced in a study of monozygotic twins with inflammatory bowel disease. Using the 5' RACE reads, TCRdb records one entry per CDR3 protein without DNA. The sample has about 450,000 distinct CDR3 sequences, and its top ten clones hold 2% to 2.5%. Sequencing used blood. The receptor set was obtained from a human donor with ulcerative colitis or Crohn's disease, or a healthy co-twin of an affected twin (not recorded which).

The chain is built from TRBV7-9 and TRBJ2-1; TCRdb proposes TRBD2, but this gene call is untestable without DNA. CDR3 length equals 15 residues. Germline CDR1 SEHNR, CDR2 FQNEAQ (reference sequence). CDR3 sequence reads: CASSLGLAGVFEQFF.

The rearrangement joins TRBV7-2 to TRBJ1-2. The CDR3 consists of 13 residues. CDR1 is SGHTA and CDR2 is FQGNSA in the germline V gene. This CDR3 is CASSLRDNYGYTF. Supplemented by reference TRBV7-2 and TRBJ1-2, the full variable domain reads GAGVSQSPSNKVTEKGKDVELRCDPISGHTALYWYRQSLGQGLEFLIYFQGNSAPDKSGLPSDRFSAERTGGSVSTLTIQRTQQEDSAVYLCASSLRDNYGYTFGSGTRLTVV.

The rearrangement uses TRBV4-3 and TRBJ2-1; there is no DNA to check the TCRdb D call of TRBD1. The CDR3 has 17 amino acids. The germline gives CDR1 LGHNA, CDR2 YSLEER. The CDR3 sequence is CASSQDRRGQAYNEQFF.

The rearrangement uses TRBV6-5 and TRBJ1-2. This CDR3 region has 12 residues. Germline V gene sequence: CDR1 MNHEY, CDR2 SVGAGI. The CDR3 sequence: CATVERNYGYTF.

V gene TRBV4-3 combines with J gene TRBJ2-7. Germline V gene lookup returns CDR1 LGHNA and CDR2 YSLEER. This CDR3 region has 14 residues. The CDR3 loop reads CASSPQVIKGEQYF.

V and J are TRBV27 and TRBJ1-5; the D call from TCRdb, TRBD1, cannot be confirmed without DNA. Per germline, CDR1 MNHEY and CDR2 SMNVEV (reference sequence). This CDR3 is built from 15 residues. The CDR3 protein is CATQDRGNSNQPQHF.

CDR3 protein: CASRYQSEQYF. This chain links TRBV7-2 with TRBJ2-7. Germline V lookup: CDR1 SGHTA, CDR2 FQGNSA. The CDR3 length is 11 residues.

The V gene is TRBV19, the J gene TRBJ2-1; there is no DNA to check the TCRdb D call of TRBD2. Per the germline V gene, CDR1 is LNHDA and CDR2 is SQIVND (reference sequence). This CDR3 spans 14 amino acids. The CDR3 protein is CASSIGLAGNEQFF.

The CDR3 loop reads CASSTRQAEKLFF. The chain links TRBV19 to TRBJ1-4; TCRdb calls TRBD1, which cannot be checked without DNA. The CDR3 totals 13 residues. In germline, CDR1 is LNHDA, CDR2 SQIVND (reference sequence).